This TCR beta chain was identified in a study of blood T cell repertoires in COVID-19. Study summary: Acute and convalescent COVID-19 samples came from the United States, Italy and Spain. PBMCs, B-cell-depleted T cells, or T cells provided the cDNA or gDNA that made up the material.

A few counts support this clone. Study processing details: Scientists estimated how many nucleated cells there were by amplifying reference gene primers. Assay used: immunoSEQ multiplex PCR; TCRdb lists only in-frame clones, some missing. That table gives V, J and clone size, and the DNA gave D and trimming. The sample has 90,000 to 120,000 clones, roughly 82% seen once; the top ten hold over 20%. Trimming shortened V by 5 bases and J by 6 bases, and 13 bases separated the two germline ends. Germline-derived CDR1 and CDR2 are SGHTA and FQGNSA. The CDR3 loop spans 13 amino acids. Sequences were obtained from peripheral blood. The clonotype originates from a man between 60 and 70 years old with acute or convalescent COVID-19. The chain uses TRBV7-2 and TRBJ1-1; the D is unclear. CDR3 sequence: CASSLTRLPEAFF. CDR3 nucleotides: TGTGCCAGCAGCCTTACCCGGTTGCCTGAAGCTTTCTTT.